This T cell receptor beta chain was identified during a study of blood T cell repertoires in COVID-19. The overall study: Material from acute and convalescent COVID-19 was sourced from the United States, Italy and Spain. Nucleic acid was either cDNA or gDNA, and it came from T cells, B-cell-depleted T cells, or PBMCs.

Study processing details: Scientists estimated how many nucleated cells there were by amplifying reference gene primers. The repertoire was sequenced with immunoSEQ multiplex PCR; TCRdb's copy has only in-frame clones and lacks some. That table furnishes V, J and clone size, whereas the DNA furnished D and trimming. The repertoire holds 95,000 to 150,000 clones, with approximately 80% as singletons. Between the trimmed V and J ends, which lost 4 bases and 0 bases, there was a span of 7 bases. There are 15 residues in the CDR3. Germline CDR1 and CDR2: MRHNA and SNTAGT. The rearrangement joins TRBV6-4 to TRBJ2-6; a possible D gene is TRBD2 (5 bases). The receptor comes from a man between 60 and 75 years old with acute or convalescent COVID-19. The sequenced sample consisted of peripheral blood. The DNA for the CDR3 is TGTGCCAGCAGTGTAAGCGGCTCTGGGGCCAACGTCCTGACTTTC. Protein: CASSVSGSGANVLTF.